The 25 T cell receptor beta chains below were found in one sample sequenced in a study of blood T cell repertoires in COVID-19. Some clones are missing from TCRdb's copy, which holds only in-frame ones; the method was immunoSEQ multiplex PCR. The table lists tens of thousands of clones, 70% to 90% of them singletons. Source material: peripheral blood. The source of these receptors is a woman older than 75 in a cohort sampled during active or convalescent COVID-19.

V usage is TRBV19 and J usage is TRBJ1-5; D perhaps matches TRBD1 (5 bases). V lost 7 bases, J lost 1 base, and 17 bases lay in between. Germline V gives CDR1 LNHDA, CDR2 SQIVND (reference sequence). The CDR3 runs to 16 residues. The CDR3 region has the DNA TGTGCCAGTACCTCCTCCAGGGCCCCCAGCAATCAGCCCCAGCATTTT. Protein sequence: CASTSSRAPSNQPQHF.

The rearrangement uses TRBV2 and TRBJ2-7; D ambiguous. V lost 6 bases and J lost 2, with 8 bases in between. The CDR3 extends over 12 amino acids. CDR1 and CDR2 (germline): SNHLY, FYNNEI. CDR3 bases: TGTGCCAGCAGCGACAACACCTACGAGCAGTACTTC. The encoded protein is CASSDNTYEQYF.

This rearrangement joins TRBV18 to TRBJ1-5, with D possibly being TRBD1 (6 bases). This CDR3 is 13 amino acids long. Germline V gives CDR1 KGHSH, CDR2 LQKENI. Deletions cut 6 bases from V and 4 bases from J, with 10 bases between. In DNA, the CDR3 is TGTGCCAGCTCTCCGGGACAAAATCAGCCCCAGCATTTT. Translating gives CASSPGQNQPQHF.

CDR3 DNA: TGTGCCATCAGTGAGGCCCGGGAGGACAGAATATATTTT. Residues: CAISEAREDRIYF. This chain links TRBV10-3 with TRBJ1-3, with D maybe TRBD1 (6 bases). The CDR3 totals 13 residues. V shed 2 bases and J shed 13 bases, with 15 bases lying between them. Germline loops: CDR1 ENHRY, CDR2 SYGVKD.

This sequence joins TRBV18 and TRBJ1-1; unclear D gene. Trimming removed 0 bases from V and 1 base from J, with 6 bases in between. CDR3 length equals 14 residues. Per germline, CDR1 KGHSH and CDR2 LQKENI. The CDR3 DNA follows: TGTGCCAGCTCACCACCGGCGGGGAACACTGAAGCTTTCTTT. This encodes CASSPPAGNTEAFF.

A few counts support this clone. This chain uses TRBV30 with TRBJ1-1, with D unclear. CDR1 is GTSNPN and CDR2 is SVGIG in the germline V gene (reference sequence). The V and J ends lost 2 bases and 5 bases respectively, with 9 bases between them. This CDR3 is 12 amino acids long. CDR3 amino acids: CAWSLSLTEAFF. CDR3 coding DNA: TGTGCCTGGAGTCTTTCCCTAACTGAAGCTTTCTTT.

This clone appeared a single time. The chain has TRBV9 and TRBJ1-1; tentatively, D is TRBD1 (5 bases). Germline V gene data show CDR1 as SGDLS and CDR2 as YYNGEE. The CDR3 loop spans 16 amino acids. Between the trimmed V and J ends, which lost 1 base and 6 bases, there was a span of 19 bases. This chain's CDR3 is CASSVHRSGDLSEAFF. CDR3 coding DNA: TGTGCCAGCAGCGTACATAGGTCTGGGGACTTGTCTGAAGCTTTCTTT.

V usage is TRBV3-1 (or the pseudogene TRBV3-2) and J usage is TRBJ2-3; 11 bases are shared with TRBD2. The CDR3 length is 15 residues. The germline gives CDR1 LGHDT, CDR2 YNNKEL (reference sequence). Unmatched junction bases numbered 5, after V lost 9 bases and J lost 0 bases. The CDR3 here is CASTTSGSSTDTQYF. DNA of the CDR3: TGTGCCAGTACAACTAGCGGGAGCAGCACAGATACGCAGTATTTT.

The genes are TRBV30 and TRBJ1-2; maybe TRBD1 (5 bases). CDR3 length: 12 residues. Germline V gene data show CDR1 as GTSNPN and CDR2 as SVGIG (reference sequence). Trimming cost V 3 bases and J 2 bases, with 7 bases left between them. CDR3 coding DNA: TGTGCCTGGAGCAGGGAAAACTATGGCTACACCTTC. The encoded protein is CAWSRENYGYTF.

The chain combines TRBV4-2 with TRBJ2-3; 11 bases are shared with TRBD2. V was clipped by 5 bases and J by 4 bases; unmatched bases: 8. Germline CDR1 and CDR2: LGHNA and YNFKEQ. This CDR3 is built from 16 residues. CDR3 protein: CASSGGLAGLPDTQYF. In DNA, the CDR3 is TGTGCCAGCAGCGGAGGACTAGCGGGTCTCCCAGATACGCAGTATTTT.

The chain has TRBV15 and TRBJ1-2; D remains ambiguous. The CDR3 has 15 residues. The V gene lost 0 bases and the J gene lost 7 bases, with 15 bases spanning the gap. The germline V gene encodes CDR1 LNHNV and CDR2 YYDKDF (reference sequence). The CDR3 here is CATSRDRGGPGGYTF. In nucleotides, the CDR3 is TGTGCCACCAGCAGAGATCGGGGAGGTCCGGGTGGCTACACCTTC.

The chain uses TRBV27 and TRBJ1-6; 7 positions agree with TRBD1. Germline V gives CDR1 MNHEY, CDR2 SMNVEV (reference sequence). J was trimmed by 6 bases and V by 6 bases; bases with no gene match: 5. The CDR3 runs 14 residues. CDR3: CASSLGQFNSPLHF. The CDR3 bases are TGTGCCAGCAGCCTGGGACAGTTTAATTCACCCCTCCACTTT.

The chain has TRBV5-1 and TRBJ2-7; TRBD1 matches 7 bases. Trimming took 3 bases from V and 4 from J; bases not matched to a gene: 10. The CDR3 length is 15 residues. From germline, CDR1 is SGHRS and CDR2 YFSETQ. The CDR3, as DNA: TGCGCCAGCAGCTCAACAGGGGAGACTAAATACGAGCAGTACTTC. Its translation: CASSSTGETKYEQYF.

V is TRBV19 and J is TRBJ2-3; maybe TRBD2 (7 bases). This CDR3 has 15 amino acids. Germline CDR1 and CDR2: LNHDA and SQIVND (reference sequence). V was trimmed by 1 base and J by 5 bases, leaving 13 bases between them. CDR3 region: CASSIGAGAQDTQYF. The DNA for the CDR3 is TGTGCCAGTAGTATAGGGGCGGGGGCGCAAGATACGCAGTATTTT.

This chain uses TRBV2 with TRBJ1-3, with TRBD1 identical over 9 bases. CDR1 and CDR2 from the germline V gene are SNHLY and FYNNEI. The CDR3 has 16 amino acids. J gave up 3 bases and V 5 bases, and 8 bases lay outside the gene matches. The CDR3 sequence is CASSSGTGQVGNTIYF. The CDR3, as DNA: TGTGCCAGCAGTTCCGGGACAGGGCAGGTTGGAAACACCATATATTTT.

V and J are TRBV5-4 and TRBJ2-3; the match to TRBD2 covers 14 bases. Trimming at V came to 4 bases and at J to 4 bases, leaving 5 bases not matched to a gene. Germline loops: CDR1 SGHNT, CDR2 YYREEE (reference sequence). The CDR3 loop spans 16 amino acids. CDR3 nucleotide sequence: TGTGCCAGCAGCGCGACTAGCGGGAGGGTGGCAGATACGCAGTATTTT. Translation gives CASSATSGRVADTQYF.

The chain joins TRBV27 to TRBJ2-1; 10 bases agree with TRBD2. The CDR3 is 16 residues long. V was pared by 5 bases and J by 1 base, with 5 bases of the junction left unmatched. The germline gives CDR1 MNHEY, CDR2 SMNVEV (reference sequence). Here the CDR3 DNA reads TGTGCCAGCAGTCCTCTAGCGGGAGTGTCCTACAATGAGCAGTTCTTC. This sequence encodes CASSPLAGVSYNEQFF.

The V gene is TRBV30, the J gene TRBJ2-7, with 7 bases identical to TRBD1. This CDR3 comprises 13 residues. Germline V lookup: CDR1 GTSNPN, CDR2 SVGIG (reference sequence). J lost 4 bases, V lost 6 bases, and 9 bases had no gene match. The chain's CDR3 is CACNRDRAYEQYF. DNA of the CDR3: TGTGCCTGTAACCGGGACAGAGCTTACGAGCAGTACTTC.

This clone has just a few counts. The V call is TRBV9, the J call TRBJ1-1; no reliable D call. There are 14 residues in the CDR3. Trimming removed 0 bases at V and 3 bases at J, with 9 bases between. Germline assignment: CDR1 SGDLS and CDR2 YYNGEE. CDR3 DNA sequence: TGTGCCAGCAGCGTAGAGCTTGCCCACACTGAAGCTTTCTTT. Protein: CASSVELAHTEAFF.

The chain employs TRBV5-1 and TRBJ2-1, with 9 bases aligning to TRBD1. This CDR3 has 14 amino acids. The V gene's germline CDR1 is SGHRS and CDR2 YFSETQ. V dropped 4 bases and J dropped 9; count of bases not matched to a gene: 8. Written as DNA, the CDR3 is TGCGCCAGCAGCACGGGACAGGGTGGAGGTGAGCAGTTCTTC. Translated, it gives CASSTGQGGGEQFF.

Only a few counts were recorded for this clone. The gene calls are TRBV5-8 and TRBJ2-5, with D possibly being TRBD2 (6 bases). V was cut by 4 bases and J by 1 base, with 14 bases left in between. CDR1 and CDR2 from the germline V gene are SGHTS and YDEGEE. The CDR3 covers 15 residues. CDR3 loop: CASSERVGSQETQYF. The CDR3 DNA follows: TGTGCCAGCAGCGAGCGGGTTGGGTCCCAAGAGACCCAGTACTTC.

This chain connects TRBV2 to TRBJ1-6, with 8 nucleotides matching TRBD1. The CDR3 length is 15 residues. Germline trimming cut 4 bases from V and 7 bases from J; bases unmatched to any gene: 6. In germline, CDR1 is SNHLY, CDR2 FYNNEI. Written as DNA, the CDR3 is TGTGCCAGCAGTGCCCAGGGGGCCACGAATTCACCCCTCCACTTT. Its translation: CASSAQGATNSPLHF.

The V and J genes are TRBV19 and TRBJ2-2; D is possibly TRBD2 (6 bases). The CDR3 runs 15 residues. The V end lost 6 bases, the J end lost 2 bases, and 13 bases lay between the germline ends. Germline CDR1 reads LNHDA; CDR2 reads SQIVND (reference sequence). The CDR3 nucleotides read TGTGCCAGTAGCAATAGCGGAATTAACACCGGGGAGCTGTTTTTT. Translating it yields CASSNSGINTGELFF. Full variable domain (remainder filled in from reference TRBV19 and TRBJ2-2): DGGITQSPKYLFRKEGQNVTLSCEQNLNHDAMYWYRQDPGQGLRLIYYSQIVNDFQKGDIAEGYSVSREKKESFPLTVTSAQKNPTAFYLCASSNSGINTGELFFGEGSRLTVL.

The chain couples TRBV14 to TRBJ2-3; perhaps TRBD2 as D (5 bases). The CDR3 runs to 12 residues. Germline CDR1 and CDR2: SGHDN and FVKESK. V was shortened by 3 bases and J by 9 bases, with 10 bases between the two germline ends. CDR3 sequence (DNA): TGTGCCAGCAGCCACACCGCTAGCACGCAGTATTTT. It codes for CASSHTASTQYF.

The chain has TRBV3-1 (or the pseudogene TRBV3-2) and TRBJ1-1; the D is unclear. The CDR3 contains 16 residues. The germline V and J ends were trimmed by 6 bases and 4 bases, with 21 bases remaining between them. Per the germline V gene, CDR1 is LGHDT and CDR2 is YNNKEL (reference sequence). CDR3 sequence (DNA): TGTGCCAGCAGTCACCAGGTTGCCTCGTTGGGCACTGAAGCTTTCTTT. This sequence encodes CASSHQVASLGTEAFF.